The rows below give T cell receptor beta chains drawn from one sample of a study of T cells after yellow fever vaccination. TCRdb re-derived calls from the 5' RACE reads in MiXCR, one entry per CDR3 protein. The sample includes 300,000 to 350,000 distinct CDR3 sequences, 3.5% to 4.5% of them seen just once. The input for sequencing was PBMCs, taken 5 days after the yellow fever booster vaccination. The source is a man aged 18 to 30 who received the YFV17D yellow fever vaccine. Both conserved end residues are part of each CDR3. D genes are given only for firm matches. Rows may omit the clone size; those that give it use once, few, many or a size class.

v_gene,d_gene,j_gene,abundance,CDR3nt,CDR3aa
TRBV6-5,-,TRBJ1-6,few,TGTGCCAGCAGTCCGCTCCTCGTCGGGGATTCACCCCTCCACTTT,CASSPLLVGDSPLHF
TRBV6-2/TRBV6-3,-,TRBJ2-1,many,TGTGCCAGCAGCTTGAATCCCGACTGGGGGGATGAGCAGTTCTTC,CASSLNPDWGDEQFF
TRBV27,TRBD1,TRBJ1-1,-,TGTGCCAGCACATTCCAGGGGGGAGTTAACACTGAAGCTTTCTTT,CASTFQGGVNTEAFF
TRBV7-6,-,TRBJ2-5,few,TGTGCCAGCAGCGCGGGGCCGAGCCAAGAGACCCAGTACTTC,CASSAGPSQETQYF
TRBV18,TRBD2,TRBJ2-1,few,TGTGCCAGCTCCCCCGGGACTAGATCCTACAATGAGCAGTTCTTC,CASSPGTRSYNEQFF
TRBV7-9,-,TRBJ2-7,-,TGTGCCAGCAGCCTCAGGGAAACCTACGAGCAGTACTTC,CASSLRETYEQYF
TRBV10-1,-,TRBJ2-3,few,TGCGCCAGCAGTGAGGTGGACACCAGCACAGATACGCAGTATTTT,CASSEVDTSTDTQYF
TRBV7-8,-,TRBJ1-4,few,TGTGCCAGCAGCTTAGGCTCAGGGGTACGAGAAAAACTGTTTTTT,CASSLGSGVREKLFF
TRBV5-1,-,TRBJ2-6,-,TGCGCCAGCAGCTTTGTCGGAGGAACTGGGGCCAACGTCCTGGCTTTC,CASSFVGGTGANVLAF
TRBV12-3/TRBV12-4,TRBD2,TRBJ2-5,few,TGTGCCAGCAGTAGTAGCGGGGCACAAGAGACCCAGTACTTC,CASSSSGAQETQYF